What follows describes a single T cell receptor (beta chain). The specificity of this receptor is unknown. Within one base of it there is no much larger clone, and no base qualities were kept. TCRbeta CDR3 regions were amplified from genomic DNA using the immunoSEQ Assay, a bias-controlled multiplex PCR. The original pipeline was this. Within the assay, amplification of reference gene primers was used to estimate how many nucleated cells each sample contained. To quantify the absolute abundance of each unique TCRbeta CDR3 rearrangement, sequence reads were collapsed and filtered. Productive Simpson clonality was computed per sample as the square root of Simpson's diversity index over productive rearrangements. The table comes from immuneACCESS by way of TCRdb, which keeps in-frame sequences with V and J called. Part of the clones is missing from these tables; in studies checked, under half for an unresolved V gene and the rest for unknown reasons. From that table come the V and J calls and clone size; the DNA was used to work out D and trimming. This sample gives 200,000 to 250,000 clones in total; roughly four fifths of them show up just once. The top ten hold about 2% of the sample.

The data stem from a study of blood T cell repertoires in COVID-19 (dated by TCRdb to 2018 to 2021). Context from the whole study: The collaborator samples originated in the United States, Italy and Spain and spanned the acute and convalescent phases of COVID-19. The prospective study material was composed of cDNA or gDNA derived from T cells, B-cell-depleted T cells, or PBMCs. Deeply sampled blood TCRbeta repertoires from subjects exposed to, actively infected with, or recovered from COVID-19 were included in the dataset. The repertoires were made available in a free public database intended to serve as a resource for research on the immune response to SARS-CoV-2. Samples were obtained from the ongoing ImmuneRACE study (first 160 participants) and from over 1,000 subjects provided by 6 global collaborators. Nearly every sample came with metadata listing a de-identified subject ID, COVID-19 status, age in years and sex. Where HLA class I and class II types were available, the types were taken from metadata supplied by the sample provider, not from assay-based typing. Paper-wide results and their limitations: The quantity of clinical and demographic metadata differed by source and by participant and was supplied without curation.

A second Seattle source provided samples from volunteer blood donors who had recovered from COVID-19. Whole blood was collected in K2EDTA tubes by collaborating institutions according to the institutions' own protocols. For TCRbeta analysis, collaborator samples were shipped as frozen whole blood, as isolated PBMCs, or as DNA extracted from either sample type. The sample comprised peripheral blood. This receptor was identified in a man between 25 and 39 years old who had recovered from COVID-19.

This receptor carries the CDR3 CASSLVGGAGNEKLFF. The DNA sequence is as follows: TGTGCCAGCAGCCTCGTAGGGGGCGCAGGTAATGAAAAACTGTTTTTT. Recombination linked TRBV3-1 (or the pseudogene TRBV3-2) to TRBJ1-4; TRBD1 fits 7 bases in the junction. The germline V gene (reference sequence) sets CDR1 to LGHDT and CDR2 to YNNKEL. The CDR3 runs 16 residues from the cysteine to the phenylalanine. Only the CDR3 DNA stays, 48 bases, in frame from base 1. V is cut back by 4 bases and J by 4 bases, with 9 bases in the junction unmatched.